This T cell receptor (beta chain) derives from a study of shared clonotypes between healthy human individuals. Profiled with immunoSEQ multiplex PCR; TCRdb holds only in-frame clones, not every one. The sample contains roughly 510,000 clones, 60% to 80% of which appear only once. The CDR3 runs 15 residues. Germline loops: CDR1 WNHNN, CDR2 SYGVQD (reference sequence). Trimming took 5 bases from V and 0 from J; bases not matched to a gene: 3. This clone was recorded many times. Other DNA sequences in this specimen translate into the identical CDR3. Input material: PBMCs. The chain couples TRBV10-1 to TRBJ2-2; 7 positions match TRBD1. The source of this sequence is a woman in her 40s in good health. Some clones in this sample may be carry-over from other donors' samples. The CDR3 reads CASSRDSANTGELFF. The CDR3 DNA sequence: TGCGCCAGCAGTCGGGACAGCGCGAACACCGGGGAGCTGTTTTTT.